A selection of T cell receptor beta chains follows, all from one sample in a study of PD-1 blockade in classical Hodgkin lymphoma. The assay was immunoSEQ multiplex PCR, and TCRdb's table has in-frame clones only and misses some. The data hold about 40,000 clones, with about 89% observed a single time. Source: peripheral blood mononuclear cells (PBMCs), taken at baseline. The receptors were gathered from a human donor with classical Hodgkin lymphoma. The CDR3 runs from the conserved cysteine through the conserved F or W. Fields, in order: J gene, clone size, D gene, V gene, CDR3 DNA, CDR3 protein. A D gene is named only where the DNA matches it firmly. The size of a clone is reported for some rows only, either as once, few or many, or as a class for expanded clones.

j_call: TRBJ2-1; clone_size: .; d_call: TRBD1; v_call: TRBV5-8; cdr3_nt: TGTGCCAGCAGCTTCGCCCTTGGACAGGGGGCCTACAATGAGCAGTTCTTC; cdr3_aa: CASSFALGQGAYNEQFF
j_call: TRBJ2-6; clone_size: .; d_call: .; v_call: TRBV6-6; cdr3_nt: TGTGCCAGCAACCCGGGACTGGGCTCTGGGGCCAACGTCCTGACTTTC; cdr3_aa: CASNPGLGSGANVLTF
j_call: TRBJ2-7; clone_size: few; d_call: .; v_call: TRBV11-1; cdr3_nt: TGTGCCAGCAGCTTAGAGATCCCTGATGAGCAGTACTTC; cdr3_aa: CASSLEIPDEQYF
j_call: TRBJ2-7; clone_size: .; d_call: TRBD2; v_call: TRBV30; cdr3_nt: TGTGCCTGGAGTGCTCCACGGACAGCACCCGGTGGACTAGCGGGTAGAGGCTACGAGCAGTACTTC; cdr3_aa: CAWSAPRTAPGGLAGRGYEQYF
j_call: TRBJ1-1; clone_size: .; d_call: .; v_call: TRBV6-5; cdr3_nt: TGTGCCAGCAGTTACTCAGGGGGGCTCGCTGAAGCTTTCTTT; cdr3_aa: CASSYSGGLAEAFF
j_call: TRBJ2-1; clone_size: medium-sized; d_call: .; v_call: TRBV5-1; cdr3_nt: TGCGCCAGCAGCTCGACAGGTTCCACGGCCAATGAGCAGTTCTTC; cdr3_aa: CASSSTGSTANEQFF
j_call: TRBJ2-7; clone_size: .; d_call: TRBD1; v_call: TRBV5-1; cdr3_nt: TGCGCCAGCAGCTATGGGGGGACAGGGGAATCCTACGAGCAGTACTTC; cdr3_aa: CASSYGGTGESYEQYF
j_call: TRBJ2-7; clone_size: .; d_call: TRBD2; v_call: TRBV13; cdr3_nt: TGTGCCAGCAGCTCCAGTGAGACCGGGACTACTTTCTACGAGCAGTACTTC; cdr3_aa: CASSSSETGTTFYEQYF
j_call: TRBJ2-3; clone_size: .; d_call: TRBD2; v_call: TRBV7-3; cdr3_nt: TGTGCCAGCAGCTTAACTCCTTGGACTAGCGGGAGTGCAGATACGCAGTATTTT; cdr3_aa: CASSLTPWTSGSADTQYF
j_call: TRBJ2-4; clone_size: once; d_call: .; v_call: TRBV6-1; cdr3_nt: TGTGCCAGCAGTGGGGGAATAGCCAAAAACATTCAGTACTTC; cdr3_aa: CASSGGIAKNIQYF
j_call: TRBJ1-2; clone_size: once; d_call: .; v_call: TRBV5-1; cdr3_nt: TGCGCCAGCAGCTTGTGGTCTGCAGGGACTAACTATGGCTACACCTTC; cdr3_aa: CASSLWSAGTNYGYTF
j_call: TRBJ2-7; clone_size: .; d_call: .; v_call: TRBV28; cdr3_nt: TGTGCCAGCAGTTTATGGGGGATTAGCTACGAGCAGTACTTC; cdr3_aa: CASSLWGISYEQYF
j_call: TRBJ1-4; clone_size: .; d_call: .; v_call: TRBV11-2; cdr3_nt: TGTGCCAGCAGCTTATCGGGAGGGCGAGTCATCAATGAAAAACTGTTTTTT; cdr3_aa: CASSLSGGRVINEKLFF
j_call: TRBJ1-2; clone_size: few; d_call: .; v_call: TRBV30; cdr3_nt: TGTGCCTGGGACCGGGACGGGAAAAACTATGGCTACACCTTC; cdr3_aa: CAWDRDGKNYGYTF
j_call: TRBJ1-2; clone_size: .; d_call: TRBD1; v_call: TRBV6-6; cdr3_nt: TGTGCCAGCAGTTCGGATTCTTGGACAGGGCGCTCCTTC; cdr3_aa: CASSSDSWTGRSF
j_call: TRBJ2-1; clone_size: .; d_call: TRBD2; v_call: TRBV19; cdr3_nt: TGTGCCAGTAACCTAGCGGGAGCGAGCTCCTACAATGAGCAGTTCTTC; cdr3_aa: CASNLAGASSYNEQFF
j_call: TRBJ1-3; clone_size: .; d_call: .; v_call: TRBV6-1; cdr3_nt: TGTGCCAGCAGTGAATATGAAGGGGCAGGAAACACCATATATTTT; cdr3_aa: CASSEYEGAGNTIYF
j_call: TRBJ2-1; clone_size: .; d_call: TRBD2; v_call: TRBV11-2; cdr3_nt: TGTGCCAGCAGCTACTTTGGGGGGACTAGCTCCTACAATGAGCAGTTCTTC; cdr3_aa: CASSYFGGTSSYNEQFF
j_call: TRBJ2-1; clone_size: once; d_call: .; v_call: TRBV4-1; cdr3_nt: TGCGCCAGCAGCCAAGATCGTTTCGCAGGGAACAATGAGCAGTTCTTC; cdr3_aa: CASSQDRFAGNNEQFF
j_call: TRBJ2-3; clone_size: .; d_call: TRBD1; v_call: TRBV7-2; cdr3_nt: TGTGCCAGCAGCTACAGGGGGGCGGGTGATACGCAGTATTTT; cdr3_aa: CASSYRGAGDTQYF
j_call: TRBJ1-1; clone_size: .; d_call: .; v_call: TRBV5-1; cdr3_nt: TGCGCCAGCAGCTTTGACGGACTAATGAACACTGAAGCTTTCTTT; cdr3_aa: CASSFDGLMNTEAFF
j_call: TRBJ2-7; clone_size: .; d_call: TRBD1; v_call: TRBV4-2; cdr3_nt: TGTGCCAGCAGCCAAGGGGACAGGATCTACGAGCAGTACTTC; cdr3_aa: CASSQGDRIYEQYF
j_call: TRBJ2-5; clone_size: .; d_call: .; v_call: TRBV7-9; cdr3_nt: TGTGCCAGCAGCTCCCAGGGGAGAGTCGTAGAGACCCAGTACTTC; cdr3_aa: CASSSQGRVVETQYF
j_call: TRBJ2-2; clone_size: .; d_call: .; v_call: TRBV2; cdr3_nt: TGTGCCAGCAGTCCTCCGTCCGGGGATTACACCGGGGAGCTGTTTTTT; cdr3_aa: CASSPPSGDYTGELFF
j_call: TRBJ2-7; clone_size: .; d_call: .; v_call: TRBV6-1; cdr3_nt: TGTGCCAGCAGTCGCGGACAGACCCCTTCCTACGAGCAGTACTTC; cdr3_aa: CASSRGQTPSYEQYF
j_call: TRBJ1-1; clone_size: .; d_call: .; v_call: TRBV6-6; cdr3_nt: TGTGCCAGCAGTACAGGGATGAACACTGAAGCTTTCTTT; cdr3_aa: CASSTGMNTEAFF
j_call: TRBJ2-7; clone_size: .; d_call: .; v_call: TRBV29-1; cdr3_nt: TGCAGCGTTGAAGAAGGGGTGGGGCAGTACTTC; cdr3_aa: CSVEEGVGQYF
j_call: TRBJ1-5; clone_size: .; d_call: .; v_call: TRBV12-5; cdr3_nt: TGTGCTAAACACCCCTTCAGGCAACCCACTGGCAATCAGCCCCAGCATTTT; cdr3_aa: CAKHPFRQPTGNQPQHF
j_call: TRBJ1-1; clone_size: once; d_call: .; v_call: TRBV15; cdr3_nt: TGTGCCACCAGCCAGGATCTGAACACTGAAGCTTTCTTT; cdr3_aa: CATSQDLNTEAFF
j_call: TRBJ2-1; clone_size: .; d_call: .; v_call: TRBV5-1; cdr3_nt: TGCGCCAGCAGCTTGGACAGTTCCTACAATGAGCAGTTCTTC; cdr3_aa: CASSLDSSYNEQFF
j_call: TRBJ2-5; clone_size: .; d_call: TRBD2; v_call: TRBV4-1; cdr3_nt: TGCGCCAGCAGCCAAGAGATGGGTCTAGCGGGTGAAGAGACCCAGTACTTC; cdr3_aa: CASSQEMGLAGEETQYF
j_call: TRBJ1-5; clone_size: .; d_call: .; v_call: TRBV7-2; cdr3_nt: TGTGCCAGCAGTCTGATCAGTCGTGGACAGCCCCAGCATTTT; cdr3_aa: CASSLISRGQPQHF
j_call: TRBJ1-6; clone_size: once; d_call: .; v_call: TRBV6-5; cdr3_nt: TGTGCCACCATCCCAGCCCCCGATTCACCCCTCCACTTT; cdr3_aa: CATIPAPDSPLHF
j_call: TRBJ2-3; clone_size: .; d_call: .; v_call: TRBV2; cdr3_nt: TGTGCCAGCAGTGAAGTTTTGGGAGATACGCAGTATTTT; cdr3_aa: CASSEVLGDTQYF
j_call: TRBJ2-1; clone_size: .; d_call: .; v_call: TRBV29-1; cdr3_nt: TGCAGCGTACAGGATTGGTACAATGAGCAGTTCTTC; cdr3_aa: CSVQDWYNEQFF
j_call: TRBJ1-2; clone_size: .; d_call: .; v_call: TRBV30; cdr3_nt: TGTGCCTGGAGTGTCGGGCAGGACTATGGCTACACCTTC; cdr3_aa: CAWSVGQDYGYTF
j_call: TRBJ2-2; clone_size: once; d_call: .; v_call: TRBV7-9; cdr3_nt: TGTGCCAGCAGCCCCCCTTGGGAGAACACCGGGGAGCTGTTTTTT; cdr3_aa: CASSPPWENTGELFF
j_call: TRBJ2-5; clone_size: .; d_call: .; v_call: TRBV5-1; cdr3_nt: TGCGCCAGCAGAGCAGGAGCGAGCCAAGAGACCCAGTACTTC; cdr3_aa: CASRAGASQETQYF
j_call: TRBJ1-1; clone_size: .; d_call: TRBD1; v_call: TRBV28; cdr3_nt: TGTGCCAGCAGTCCTACTCCAGGGGGAAGAGACACTGAAGCTTTCTTT; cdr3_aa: CASSPTPGGRDTEAFF
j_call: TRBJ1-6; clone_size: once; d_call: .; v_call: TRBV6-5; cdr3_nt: TGTGCCAGCAGTTACTCTAGGGCAGATAATTCACCCCTCCACTTT; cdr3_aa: CASSYSRADNSPLHF
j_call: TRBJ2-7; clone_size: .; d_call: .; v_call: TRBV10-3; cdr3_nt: TGTGCCATCAGTGTTTACAGGGAGGGAAGCGAGCAGTACTTC; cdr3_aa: CAISVYREGSEQYF
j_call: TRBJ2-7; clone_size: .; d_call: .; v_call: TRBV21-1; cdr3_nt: TGTGCCAGCAGCAAAGTCGTGGGTACCGGACTAGCGGGAGAGACTACTTGGGAGCAGTACTTC; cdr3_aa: CASSKVVGTGLAGETTWEQYF
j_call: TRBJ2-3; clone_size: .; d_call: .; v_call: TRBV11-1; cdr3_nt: TGTGCCAGCAGCTTACGGGCAGGGACAAGCACAGATACGCAGTATTTT; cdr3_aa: CASSLRAGTSTDTQYF
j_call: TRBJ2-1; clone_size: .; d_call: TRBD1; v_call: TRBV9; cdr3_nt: TGTGCCAGCAGCTTAACGGGACAGGACTACAATGAGCAGTTCTTC; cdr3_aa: CASSLTGQDYNEQFF
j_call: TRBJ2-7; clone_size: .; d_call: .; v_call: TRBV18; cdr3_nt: TGTGCCAGCTCACCGGTCAAGATCTACGAGCAGTACTTC; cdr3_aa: CASSPVKIYEQYF
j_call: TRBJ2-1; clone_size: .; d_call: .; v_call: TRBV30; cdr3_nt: TGTGCCTGGACCCACTGGCAGCAGTTCTTC; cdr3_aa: CAWTHWQQFF
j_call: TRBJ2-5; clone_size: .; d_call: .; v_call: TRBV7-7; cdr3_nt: TGTGCTAGCAGCTTAGACTGGGCAGGGGAGACCCAGTACTTC; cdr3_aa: CASSLDWAGETQYF
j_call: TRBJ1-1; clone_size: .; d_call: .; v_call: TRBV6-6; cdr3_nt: TGTGCCAGCAGTAGAACATCCCCAAACACTGAAGCTTTCTTT; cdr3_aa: CASSRTSPNTEAFF
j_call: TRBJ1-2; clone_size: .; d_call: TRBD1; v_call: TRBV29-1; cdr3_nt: TGCAGCGTCCTAGTTAGATACAGGGGGTCTACCTATGGCTACACCTTC; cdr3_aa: CSVLVRYRGSTYGYTF
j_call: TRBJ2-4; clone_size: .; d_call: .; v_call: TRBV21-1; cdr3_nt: TGTGCCAGCAGCCCTAGGGGGAAAGCCAAAAACATTCAGTACTTC; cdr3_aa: CASSPRGKAKNIQYF
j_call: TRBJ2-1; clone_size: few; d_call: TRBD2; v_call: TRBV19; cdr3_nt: TGTGCCAGTAGCCTCCGACTAGCGGGGAGACCCGAGCAGTTCTTC; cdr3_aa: CASSLRLAGRPEQFF
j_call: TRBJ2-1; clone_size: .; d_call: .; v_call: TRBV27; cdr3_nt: TGTGCCAGCACTCCGCACCTGGGGGGAGGCTCCTACAATGAGCAGTTCTTC; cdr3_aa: CASTPHLGGGSYNEQFF
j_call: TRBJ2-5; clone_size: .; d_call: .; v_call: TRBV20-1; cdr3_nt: TGCAGTGCAGGACTGCAAGAGACCCAGTACTTC; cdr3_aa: CSAGLQETQYF
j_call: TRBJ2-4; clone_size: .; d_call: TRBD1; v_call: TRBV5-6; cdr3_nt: TGTGCCAGCAGCGCAACAGACAGGGTGGGAAACATTCAGTACTTC; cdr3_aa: CASSATDRVGNIQYF
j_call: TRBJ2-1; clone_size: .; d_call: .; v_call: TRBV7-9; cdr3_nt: TGTGCCAGCAGCCCAGGGGGAGGGGAATTGAATGAGCAGTTCTTC; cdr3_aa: CASSPGGGELNEQFF
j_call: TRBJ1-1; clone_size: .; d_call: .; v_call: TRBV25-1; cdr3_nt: TGTGCCAGCAGCCCAGCTCGGGGGTACACTGAAGCTTTCTTT; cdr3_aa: CASSPARGYTEAFF
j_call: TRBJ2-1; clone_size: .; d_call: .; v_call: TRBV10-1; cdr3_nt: TGCGCCAGCAGGGACGAGTTGGGCAATGAGCAGTTCTTC; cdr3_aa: CASRDELGNEQFF
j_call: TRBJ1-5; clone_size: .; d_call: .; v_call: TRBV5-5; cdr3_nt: TGTGCCACCTCGCAAACAGGTTATAGCAATCAGCCCCAGCATTTT; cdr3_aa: CATSQTGYSNQPQHF
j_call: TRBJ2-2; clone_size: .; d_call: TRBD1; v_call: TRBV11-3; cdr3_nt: TGTGCCAGCAGCTCAGGGGGCGCGGCCACCGGGGAGCTGTTTTTT; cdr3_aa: CASSSGGAATGELFF
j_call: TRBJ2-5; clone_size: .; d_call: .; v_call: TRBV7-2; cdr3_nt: TGTGCCAGCAGCCACCTACGGCGACAAGAGACCCAGTACTTC; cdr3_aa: CASSHLRRQETQYF